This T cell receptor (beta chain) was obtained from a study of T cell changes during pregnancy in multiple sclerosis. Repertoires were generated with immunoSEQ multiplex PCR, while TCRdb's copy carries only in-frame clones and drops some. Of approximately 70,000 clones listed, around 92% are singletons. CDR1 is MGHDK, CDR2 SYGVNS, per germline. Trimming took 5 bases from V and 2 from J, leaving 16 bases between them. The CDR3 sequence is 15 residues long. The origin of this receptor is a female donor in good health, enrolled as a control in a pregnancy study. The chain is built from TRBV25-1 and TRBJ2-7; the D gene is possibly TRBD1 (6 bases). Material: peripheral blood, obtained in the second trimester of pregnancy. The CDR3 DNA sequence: TGTGCCAGCAGTTCAGAGGACAGACGAACCTACGAGCAGTACTTC. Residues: CASSSEDRRTYEQYF.